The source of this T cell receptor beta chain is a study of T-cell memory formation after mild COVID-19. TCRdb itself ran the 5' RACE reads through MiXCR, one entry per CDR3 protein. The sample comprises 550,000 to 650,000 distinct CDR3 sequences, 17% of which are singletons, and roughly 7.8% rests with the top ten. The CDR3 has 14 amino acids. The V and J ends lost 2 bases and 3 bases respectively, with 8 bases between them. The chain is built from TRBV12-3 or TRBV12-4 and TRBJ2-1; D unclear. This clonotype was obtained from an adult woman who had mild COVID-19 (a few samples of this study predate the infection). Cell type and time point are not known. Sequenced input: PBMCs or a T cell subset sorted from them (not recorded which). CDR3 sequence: CASSLMGNYNEQFF. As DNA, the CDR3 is TGTGCCAGCAGTTTAATGGGCAACTACAATGAGCAGTTCTTC.